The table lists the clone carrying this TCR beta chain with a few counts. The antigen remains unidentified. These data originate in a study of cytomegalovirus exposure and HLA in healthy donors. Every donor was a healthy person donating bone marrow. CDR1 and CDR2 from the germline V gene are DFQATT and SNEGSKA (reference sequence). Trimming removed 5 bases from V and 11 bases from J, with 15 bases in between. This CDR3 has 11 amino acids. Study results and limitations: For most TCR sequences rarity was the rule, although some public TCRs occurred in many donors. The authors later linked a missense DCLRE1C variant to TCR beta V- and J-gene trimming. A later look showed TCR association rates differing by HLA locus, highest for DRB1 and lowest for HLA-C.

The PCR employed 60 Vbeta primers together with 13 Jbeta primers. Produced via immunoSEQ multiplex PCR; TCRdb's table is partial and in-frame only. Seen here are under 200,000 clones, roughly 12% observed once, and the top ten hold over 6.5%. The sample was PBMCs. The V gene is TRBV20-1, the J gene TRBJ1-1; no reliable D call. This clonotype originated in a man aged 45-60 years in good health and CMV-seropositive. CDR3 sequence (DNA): TGCAGTGCTTCTCCCGCCGACGGGGCTTTCTTT. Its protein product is CSASPADGAFF.